The source of this T cell receptor (beta chain) is a study of T cell responses to AZD1222 COVID-19 vaccine. Findings and limits, study-wide: Donors were mostly white British, more females; clonal diversity possibly underestimated. Repertoires were collected only later (after the peak T cell response had occurred). With dominance at 160-218 and 743-854, vaccine-associated CD4 TCRs spanned spike.

A remark on this clone: Its antigen is not identified.

Sequencing used immunoSEQ multiplex PCR; TCRdb keeps in-frame clones, though not all of them. This table holds over 75,000 clones, 85% to 90% found once. The length of the CDR3 is 14 residues. After removal of 3 bases from V and 5 bases from J, the junction contained 6 bases not matched to a gene. CDR1 SGHNT and CDR2 YYREEE come from the germline V gene (reference sequence). Source: peripheral blood, taken 28 days after the second AZD1222 dose. The TCR originated in an adult who received the AZD1222 COVID-19 vaccine. J is TRBJ1-1 and V is TRBV5-4; TRBD1 matches at 8 bases. The CDR3 coding sequence is TGTGCCAGCAGCTACGGACAGGGTCCGACTGAAGCTTTCTTT. This gives the protein CASSYGQGPTEAFF.